This T cell receptor beta chain emerged from a study of T cells in Graves' hyperthyroidism and ophthalmopathy. Amplified TCR beta CDR3 regions derived from RNA transcripts. HTBI primers were the set used in a first-round RT-PCR of the TCR CDR3. TCRdb re-analysed the multiplex PCR reads in MiXCR, keeping a single row per CDR3 protein. The sample shows 750,000 to 950,000 distinct CDR3 sequences, over 35% of them seen only once. The V end was cut by 6 bases, the J end by 3 bases, with 15 bases between. This CDR3 region has 13 residues. Germline CDR1 reads SQVTM; CDR2 reads ANQGSEA. Sequencing was performed on blood. The V and J genes are TRBV29-1 and TRBJ2-7; no clear D gene. The clonotype was recovered from a man aged 18 to 30 with Graves' hyperthyroidism. The CDR3 sequence is CSVRTPSGYEQYF. CDR3 sequence (DNA): TGCAGCGTCCGAACCCCCTCGGGCTACGAGCAGTACTTC.